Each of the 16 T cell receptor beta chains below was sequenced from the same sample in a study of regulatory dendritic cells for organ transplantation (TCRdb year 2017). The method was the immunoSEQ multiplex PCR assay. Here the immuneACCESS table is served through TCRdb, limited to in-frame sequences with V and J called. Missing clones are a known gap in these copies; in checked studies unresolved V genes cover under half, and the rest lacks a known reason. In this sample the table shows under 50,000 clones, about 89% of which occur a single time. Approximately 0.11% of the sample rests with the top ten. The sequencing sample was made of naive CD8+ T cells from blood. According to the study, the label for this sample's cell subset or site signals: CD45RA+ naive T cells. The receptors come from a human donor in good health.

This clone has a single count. CDR3 sequence (DNA): TGTGCCAGCAGCTTAGTGGGACCGATAGGGAACACCATATATTTT. This gives the protein CASSLVGPIGNTIYF. The chain uses TRBV7-8 and TRBJ1-3, with a weak D call TRBD1 (5 bases). Germline loops: CDR1 SGHVS, CDR2 FQNEAQ. The CDR3 is made up of 15 amino acids. V was clipped by 1 base and J by 7 bases, with 14 bases between them. The full variable domain, rest sourced from reference TRBV7-8 and TRBJ1-3, is GAGVSQSPRYKVAKRGQDVALRCDPISGHVSLFWYQQALGQGPEFLTYFQNEAQLDKSGLPSDRFFAERPEGSVSTLKIQRTQQEDSAVYLCASSLVGPIGNTIYFGEGSWLTVV.

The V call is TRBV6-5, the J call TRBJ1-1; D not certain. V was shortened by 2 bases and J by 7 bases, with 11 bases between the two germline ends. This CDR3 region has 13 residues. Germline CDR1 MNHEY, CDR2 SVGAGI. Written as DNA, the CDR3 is TGTGCCAGCAGTTACGTCCAGGATCGTGAAGCTTTCTTT. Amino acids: CASSYVQDREAFF.

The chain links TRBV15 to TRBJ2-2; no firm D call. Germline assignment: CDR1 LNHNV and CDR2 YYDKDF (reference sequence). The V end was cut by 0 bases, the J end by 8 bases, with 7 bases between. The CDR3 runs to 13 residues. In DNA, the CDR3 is TGTGCCACCAGCAGAGAATCGTTAGGGGAGCTGTTTTTT. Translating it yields CATSRESLGELFF.

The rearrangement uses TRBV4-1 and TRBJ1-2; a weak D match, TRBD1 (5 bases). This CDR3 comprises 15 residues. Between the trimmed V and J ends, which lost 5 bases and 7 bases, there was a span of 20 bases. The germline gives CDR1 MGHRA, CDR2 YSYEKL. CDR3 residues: CASSKTPDTRGGYTF. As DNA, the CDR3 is TGCGCCAGCAGCAAGACCCCGGACACGAGGGGTGGCTACACCTTC.

The CDR3 DNA sequence: TGTGCCTGTTTTCCTGGACAGCGATCCTACGAGCAGTACTTC. This encodes CACFPGQRSYEQYF. The V gene is TRBV30, the J gene TRBJ2-7; D may be TRBD1 (6 bases). CDR3 length: 14 amino acids. Germline V gene sequence: CDR1 GTSNPN, CDR2 SVGIG (reference sequence). Trimming removed 6 bases from V and 1 base from J, with 16 bases in between.

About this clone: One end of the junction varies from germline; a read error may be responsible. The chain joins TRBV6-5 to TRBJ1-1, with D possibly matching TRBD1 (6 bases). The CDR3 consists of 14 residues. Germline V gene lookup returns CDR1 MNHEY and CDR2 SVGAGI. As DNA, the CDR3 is TGTGCCAGCAGTTACCAGGGGTCGAACACTGGAGCTTTCTTT. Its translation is CASSYQGSNTGAFF.

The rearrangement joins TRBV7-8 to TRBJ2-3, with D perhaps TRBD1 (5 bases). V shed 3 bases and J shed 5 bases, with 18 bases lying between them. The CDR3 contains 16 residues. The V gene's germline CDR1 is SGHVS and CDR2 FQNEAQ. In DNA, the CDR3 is TGTGCCAGCAGCTTGTGGGCAGGGCTGCCTTTAGATACGCAGTATTTT. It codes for CASSLWAGLPLDTQYF. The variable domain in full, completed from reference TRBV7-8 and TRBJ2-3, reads GAGVSQSPRYKVAKRGQDVALRCDPISGHVSLFWYQQALGQGPEFLTYFQNEAQLDKSGLPSDRFFAERPEGSVSTLKIQRTQQEDSAVYLCASSLWAGLPLDTQYFGPGTRLTVL.

The CDR3 reads CASSESKQGLVDQPQHF. In nucleotides, the CDR3 is TGCGCCAGCAGTGAGTCGAAACAGGGGTTGGTGGATCAGCCCCAGCATTTT. The chain carries TRBV10-1 and TRBJ1-5; the match to TRBD1 covers 7 bases. V trimming: 0 bases; J trimming: 5 bases; junction bases outside the gene matches: 10. This CDR3 spans 17 amino acids. Germline CDR1 and CDR2: WNHNN and SYGVQD (reference sequence).

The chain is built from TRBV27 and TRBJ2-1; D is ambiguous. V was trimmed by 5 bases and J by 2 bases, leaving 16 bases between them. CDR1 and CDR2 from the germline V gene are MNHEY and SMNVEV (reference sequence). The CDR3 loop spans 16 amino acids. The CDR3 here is CASSNGWASPYNEQFF. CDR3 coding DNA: TGTGCCAGCAGTAACGGGTGGGCCTCACCCTACAATGAGCAGTTCTTC.

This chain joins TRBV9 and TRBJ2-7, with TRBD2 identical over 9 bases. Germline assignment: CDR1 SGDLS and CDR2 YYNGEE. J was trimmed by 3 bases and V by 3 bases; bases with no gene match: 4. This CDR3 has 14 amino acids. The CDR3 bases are TGTGCCAGCAGCGCTAGCGGGACCTTCTACGAGCAGTACTTC. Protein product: CASSASGTFYEQYF.

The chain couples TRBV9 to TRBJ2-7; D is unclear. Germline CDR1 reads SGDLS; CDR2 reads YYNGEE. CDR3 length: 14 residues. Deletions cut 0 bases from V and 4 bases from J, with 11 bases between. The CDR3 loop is CASSVGRMNYEQYF. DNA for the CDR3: TGTGCCAGCAGCGTAGGGCGGATGAATTACGAGCAGTACTTC.

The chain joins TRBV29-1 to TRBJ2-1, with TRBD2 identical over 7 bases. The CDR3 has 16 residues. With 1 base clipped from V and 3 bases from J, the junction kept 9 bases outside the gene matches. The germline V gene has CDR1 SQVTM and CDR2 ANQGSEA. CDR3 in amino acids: CSVEGLKAGHYNEQFF. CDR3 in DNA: TGCAGCGTTGAAGGTTTAAAAGCGGGGCACTACAATGAGCAGTTCTTC.

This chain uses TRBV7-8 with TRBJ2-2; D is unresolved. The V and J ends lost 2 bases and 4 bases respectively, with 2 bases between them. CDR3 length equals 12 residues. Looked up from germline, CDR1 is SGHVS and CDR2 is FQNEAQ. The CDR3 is CASSLPTGELFF. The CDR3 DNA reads TGTGCCAGCAGCTTACCCACCGGGGAGCTGTTTTTT. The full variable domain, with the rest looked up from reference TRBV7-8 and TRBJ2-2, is GAGVSQSPRYKVAKRGQDVALRCDPISGHVSLFWYQQALGQGPEFLTYFQNEAQLDKSGLPSDRFFAERPEGSVSTLKIQRTQQEDSAVYLCASSLPTGELFFGEGSRLTVL.

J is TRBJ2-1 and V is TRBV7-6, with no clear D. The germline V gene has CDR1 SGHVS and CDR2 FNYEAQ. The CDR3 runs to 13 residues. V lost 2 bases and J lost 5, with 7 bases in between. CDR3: CASSLRLNNEQFF. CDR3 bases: TGTGCCAGCAGCTTAAGGTTGAACAATGAGCAGTTCTTC.

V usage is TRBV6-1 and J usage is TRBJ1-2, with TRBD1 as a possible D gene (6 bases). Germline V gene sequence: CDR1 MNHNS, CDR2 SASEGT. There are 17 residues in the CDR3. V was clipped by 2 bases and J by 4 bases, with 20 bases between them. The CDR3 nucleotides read TGTGCCAGCAGTGAAAACCTTTGGGGGGCGCAAGTCTATGGCTACACCTTC. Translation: CASSENLWGAQVYGYTF.

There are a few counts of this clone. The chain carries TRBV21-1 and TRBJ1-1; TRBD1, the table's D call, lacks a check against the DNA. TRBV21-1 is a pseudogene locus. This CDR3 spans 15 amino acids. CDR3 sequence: CASTLGGQGASSAFF. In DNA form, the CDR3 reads TGTGCCAGCACGTTAGGGGGGCAGGGGGCCAGTTCGGCTTTCTTT.